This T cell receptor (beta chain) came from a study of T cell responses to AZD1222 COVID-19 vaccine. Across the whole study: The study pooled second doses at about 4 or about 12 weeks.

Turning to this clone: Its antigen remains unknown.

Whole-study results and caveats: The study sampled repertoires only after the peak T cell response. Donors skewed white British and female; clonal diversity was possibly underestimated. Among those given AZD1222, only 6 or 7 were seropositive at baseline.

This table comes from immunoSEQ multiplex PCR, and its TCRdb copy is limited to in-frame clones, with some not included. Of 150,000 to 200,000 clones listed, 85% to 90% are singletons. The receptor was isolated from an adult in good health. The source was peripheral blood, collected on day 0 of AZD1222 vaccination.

CDR3: CASSSGQAHEKLFF. The CDR3 region has the DNA TGTGCCAGCAGTTCGGGACAGGCTCACGAAAAACTGTTTTTT. The V gene is TRBV28, the J gene TRBJ1-4; 8 bases map to TRBD1. J gave up 8 bases and V 4 bases, and 6 bases lay outside the gene matches. The CDR3 consists of 14 residues. The V gene's germline CDR1 is MDHEN and CDR2 SYDVKM. The complete variable domain, with remaining parts taken from reference TRBV28 and TRBJ1-4, reads DVKVTQSSRYLVKRTGEKVFLECVQDMDHENMFWYRQDPGLGLRLIYFSYDVKMKEKGDIPEGYSVSREKKERFSLILESASTNQTSMYLCASSSGQAHEKLFFGSGTQLSVL.